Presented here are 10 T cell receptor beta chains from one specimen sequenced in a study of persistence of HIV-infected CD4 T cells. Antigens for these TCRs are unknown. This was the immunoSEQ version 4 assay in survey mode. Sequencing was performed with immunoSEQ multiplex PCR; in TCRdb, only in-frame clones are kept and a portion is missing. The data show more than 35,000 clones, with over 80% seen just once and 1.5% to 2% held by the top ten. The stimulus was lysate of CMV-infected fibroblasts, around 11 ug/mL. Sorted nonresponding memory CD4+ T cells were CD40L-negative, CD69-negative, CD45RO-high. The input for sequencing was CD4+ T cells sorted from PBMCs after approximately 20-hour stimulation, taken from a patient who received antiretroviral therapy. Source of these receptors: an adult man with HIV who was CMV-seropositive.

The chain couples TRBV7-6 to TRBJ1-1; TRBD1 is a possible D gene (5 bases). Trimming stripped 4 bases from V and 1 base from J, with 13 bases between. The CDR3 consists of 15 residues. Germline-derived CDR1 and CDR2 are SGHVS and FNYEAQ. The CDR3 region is CASSSLSGGNTEAFF. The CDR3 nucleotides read TGTGCCAGCAGCTCCCTCAGCGGGGGGAACACTGAAGCTTTCTTT.

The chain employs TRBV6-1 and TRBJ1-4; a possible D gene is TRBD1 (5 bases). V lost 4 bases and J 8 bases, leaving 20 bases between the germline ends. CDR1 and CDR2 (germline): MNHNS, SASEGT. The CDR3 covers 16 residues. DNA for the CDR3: TGTGCCAGCAGTGTTATAAGTGGCGCCGGGGGAGAAAAACTGTTTTTT. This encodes CASSVISGAGGEKLFF.

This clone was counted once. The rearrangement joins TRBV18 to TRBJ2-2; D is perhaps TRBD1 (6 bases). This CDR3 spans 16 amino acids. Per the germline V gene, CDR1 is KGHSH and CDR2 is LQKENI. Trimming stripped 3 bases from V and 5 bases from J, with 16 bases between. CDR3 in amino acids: CASSPRQAPRTGELFF. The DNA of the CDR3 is TGTGCCAGCTCACCGCGACAGGCCCCTCGGACCGGGGAGCTGTTTTTT.

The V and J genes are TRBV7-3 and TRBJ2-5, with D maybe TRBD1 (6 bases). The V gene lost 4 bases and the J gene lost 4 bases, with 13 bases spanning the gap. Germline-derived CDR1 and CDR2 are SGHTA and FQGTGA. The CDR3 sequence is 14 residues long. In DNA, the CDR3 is TGTGCCAGCAGCTCAGGGCTACAGGGAGAGACCCAGTACTTC. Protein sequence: CASSSGLQGETQYF.

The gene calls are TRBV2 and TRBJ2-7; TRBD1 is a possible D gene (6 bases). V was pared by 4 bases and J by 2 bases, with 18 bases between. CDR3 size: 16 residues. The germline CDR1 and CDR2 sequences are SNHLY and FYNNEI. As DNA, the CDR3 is TGTGCCAGCAGTGGCCACACCGGGACATTCGCCTACGAGCAGTACTTC. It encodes CASSGHTGTFAYEQYF. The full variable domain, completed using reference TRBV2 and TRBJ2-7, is EPEVTQTPSHQVTQMGQEVILRCVPISNHLYFYWYRQILGQKVEFLVSFYNNEISEKSEIFDDQFSVERPDGSNFTLKIRSTKLEDSAMYFCASSGHTGTFAYEQYFGPGTRLTVT.

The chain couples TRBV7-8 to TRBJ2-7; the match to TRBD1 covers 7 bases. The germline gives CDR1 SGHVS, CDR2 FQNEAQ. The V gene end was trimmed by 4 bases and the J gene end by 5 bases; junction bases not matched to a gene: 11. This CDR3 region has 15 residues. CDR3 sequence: CASSSTYRGNDEQYF. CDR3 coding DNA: TGTGCCAGCAGCTCCACTTACAGGGGCAATGACGAGCAGTACTTC.

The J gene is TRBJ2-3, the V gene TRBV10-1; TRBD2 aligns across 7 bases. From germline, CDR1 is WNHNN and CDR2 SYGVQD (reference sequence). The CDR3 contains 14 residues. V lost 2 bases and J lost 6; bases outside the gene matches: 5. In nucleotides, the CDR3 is TGCGCCAGCAGTGAGAAACTAGCGATGGATACGCAGTATTTT. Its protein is CASSEKLAMDTQYF.

CDR3 nucleotides: TGTGCCAGCAGTATAAGGACTAGCGGGACGGGAGATACGCAGTATTTT. It translates to CASSIRTSGTGDTQYF. The chain links TRBV2 to TRBJ2-3, with 12 positions matching TRBD2. V shed 5 bases, J shed 5 bases, and the junction held 8 bases outside the gene matches. The CDR3 runs to 16 residues. Germline CDR1 and CDR2: SNHLY and FYNNEI. Using reference TRBV2 and TRBJ2-3 for the parts outside the CDR3, the full variable domain is EPEVTQTPSHQVTQMGQEVILRCVPISNHLYFYWYRQILGQKVEFLVSFYNNEISEKSEIFDDQFSVERPDGSNFTLKIRSTKLEDSAMYFCASSIRTSGTGDTQYFGPGTRLTVL.

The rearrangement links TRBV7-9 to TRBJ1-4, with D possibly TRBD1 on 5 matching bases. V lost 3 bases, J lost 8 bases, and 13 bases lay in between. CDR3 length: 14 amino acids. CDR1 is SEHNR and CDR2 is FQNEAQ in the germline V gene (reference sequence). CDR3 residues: CASSFQGLGEKLFF. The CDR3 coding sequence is TGTGCCAGCAGCTTCCAGGGTCTGGGCGAAAAACTGTTTTTT.

CDR3 protein: CASSSDREDTGELFF. CDR3 nucleotide sequence: TGTGCCAGCAGCTCGGACAGGGAGGACACCGGGGAGCTGTTTTTT. V gene TRBV5-8 combines with J gene TRBJ2-2; 8 nucleotides match TRBD1. V shed 3 bases and J 3 bases; nucleotides not matched to a gene: 4. The germline gives CDR1 SGHTS, CDR2 YDEGEE. The CDR3 contains 15 residues.